The 18 T cell receptor beta chains below all came from one sample that was sequenced in a study of T cell repertoires in cytomegalovirus infection. These receptors have no known antigen. Each CDR3 protein gets one entry after TCRdb re-called the reads with MiXCR. The sample lists about 310,000 distinct CDR3 sequences; just under 25% were seen once. The sequencing here drew on cultured PBMCs, taken from culture after CMV antigen stimulation. Receptors were obtained from a human donor in good health (CMV status not recorded). Some clones in this sample may be carry-over from other donors' samples.

This clonotype has more than one count but fewer than ten. V usage is TRBV5-4 and J usage is TRBJ1-2; unclear D gene. The CDR3 has 15 residues. In germline, CDR1 is SGHNT, CDR2 YYREEE (reference sequence). V was pared by 0 bases and J by 6 bases, with 15 bases between. The CDR3 bases are TGTGCCAGCAGCTTGGCGCCTACTGTTGGGGATGGCTACACCTTC. It is translated as CASSLAPTVGDGYTF.

V usage is TRBV7-9 and J usage is TRBJ2-2; 12 bases agree with TRBD2. The germline CDR1 and CDR2 sequences are SEHNR and FQNEAQ (reference sequence). CDR3 length: 19 residues. The ends lost 5 bases at V and 2 bases at J; junction bases unmatched: 12. The CDR3 DNA sequence: TGTGCCAGCAGCCCGGAATTTCTACTAGCGGGAGGCAACACCGGGGAGCTGTTTTTT. It encodes CASSPEFLLAGGNTGELFF.

This clonotype came up a few times. This chain joins TRBV2 and TRBJ1-1; 7 positions agree with TRBD1. J lost 9 bases, V lost 4 bases, and 2 bases had no gene match. The CDR3 totals 11 residues. The germline CDR1 and CDR2 sequences are SNHLY and FYNNEI. The CDR3: CASSGQGKAFF. In DNA, the CDR3 is TGTGCCAGCAGTGGACAGGGTAAAGCTTTCTTT.

This clonotype was seen repeatedly, ten times or more. CDR3 nucleotide sequence: TGTGCCAGCAGCTACGGACTTTTCACCGGGGAGCTGTTTTTT. Translated, it gives CASSYGLFTGELFF. The V gene is TRBV7-3, the J gene TRBJ2-2, with TRBD2 as a possible D gene (5 bases). The CDR3 spans 14 residues. CDR1 and CDR2 from the germline V gene are SGHTA and FQGTGA. Between the trimmed V and J ends, which lost 4 bases and 4 bases, there was a span of 10 bases.

The chain recombines TRBV25-1 with TRBJ2-7; D is possibly TRBD1 or TRBD2 (5 bases each). V was shortened by 2 bases and J by 4 bases, with 18 bases between the two germline ends. This CDR3 has 16 residues. CDR1 is MGHDK and CDR2 is SYGVNS in the germline V gene. CDR3 nucleotide sequence: TGTGCCAGCAGTGAACTGCAGTGGGGGATAATATACGAGCAGTACTTC. Amino acid sequence: CASSELQWGIIYEQYF.

V and J are TRBV20-1 and TRBJ2-7; 9 bases are shared with TRBD1. The CDR3 spans 16 residues. CDR1 and CDR2 (germline): DFQATT, SNEGSKA (reference sequence). V lost 1 base and J lost 0; bases outside the gene matches: 7. The chain's CDR3 is CSARARDREVSYEQYF. The CDR3 DNA is TGCAGTGCTAGAGCCCGGGACAGGGAAGTCTCCTACGAGCAGTACTTC.

This clonotype was observed at least ten times. The V and J genes are TRBV20-1 and TRBJ2-3; D is ambiguous. The germline CDR1 and CDR2 sequences are DFQATT and SNEGSKA (reference sequence). Trimming left V 1 base short and J 1 base short, with 18 bases between. The CDR3 is 17 amino acids. The CDR3 region is CSARGKKALPRTDTQYF. CDR3 nucleotides: TGCAGTGCTAGAGGAAAAAAGGCTTTACCCCGCACAGATACGCAGTATTTT.

The rearrangement joins TRBV9 to TRBJ1-3, with D unresolved. Trimming took off 0 bases at V and 4 bases at J, with 8 bases between the two ends. The CDR3 runs to 14 residues. The germline V gene encodes CDR1 SGDLS and CDR2 YYNGEE. CDR3 in amino acids: CASSVDSRGNTIYF. CDR3 DNA sequence: TGTGCCAGCAGCGTAGATTCCCGGGGAAACACCATATATTTT.

This clonotype showed up just a few times. The V and J genes are TRBV6-6 and TRBJ1-2; 8 bases line up with TRBD1. CDR3 length: 14 amino acids. J gave up 3 bases and V 8 bases, and 8 bases lay outside the gene matches. Germline CDR1 reads MNHNY; CDR2 reads SVGAGI (reference sequence). The CDR3 here is CASETGAGDYGYTF. The CDR3 DNA reads TGTGCCAGCGAGACAGGGGCGGGGGACTATGGCTACACCTTC.

The sample holds a few counts of this clonotype. J is TRBJ2-3 and V is TRBV7-2; 8 bases match TRBD2. V was pared by 1 base and J by 0 bases, with 9 bases of the junction left unmatched. The CDR3 is 18 residues long. The germline CDR1 and CDR2 sequences are SGHTA and FQGNSA. The CDR3 protein is CASSLGVAGLPSTDTQYF. Written as DNA, the CDR3 is TGTGCCAGCAGCTTAGGGGTAGCGGGATTGCCTAGCACAGATACGCAGTATTTT.

This clonotype was recorded a few times. The chain employs TRBV12-3 or TRBV12-4 and TRBJ2-3, with TRBD2 matching 10 bases. Losses at the gene ends were 4 bases for V and 1 base for J; bases not matched to a gene: 5. The CDR3 has 16 residues. CDR3: CASSSAGTSGTDTQYF. CDR3 DNA sequence: TGTGCCAGCAGTTCGGCCGGGACTAGCGGCACAGATACGCAGTATTTT.

The CDR3, as DNA: TGTGCCAGCAGTGAAAGGTGGCAGGTCGGAGAGACCCAGTACTTC. Translation: CASSERWQVGETQYF. J is TRBJ2-5 and V is TRBV2; D remains ambiguous. There are 15 residues in the CDR3. V was trimmed by 2 bases and J by 4 bases, leaving 14 bases between them. Germline CDR1 is SNHLY and CDR2 is FYNNEI.

This clonotype has a single count. The chain has TRBV5-6 and TRBJ2-5; D gene uncertain. The germline gives CDR1 SGHDT, CDR2 YYEEEE. The germline V and J ends were trimmed by 0 bases and 1 base, with 16 bases remaining between them. There are 17 residues in the CDR3. CDR3 coding DNA: TGTGCCAGCAGCTTGGCGTTAGGGCTGGGTGGCCAAGAGACCCAGTACTTC. Protein product: CASSLALGLGGQETQYF.

This clonotype was observed a handful of times. The V gene is TRBV5-1, the J gene TRBJ2-4; D is ambiguous. CDR1 and CDR2 from the germline V gene are SGHRS and YFSETQ. CDR3 length: 14 residues. V shed 2 bases and J shed 5 bases, with 11 bases lying between them. The CDR3 here is CASSLSQLQNIQYF. In DNA form, the CDR3 reads TGCGCCAGCAGCTTAAGCCAGCTACAAAACATTCAGTACTTC.

This clonotype has just a few counts. The chain carries TRBV7-2 and TRBJ1-5; D not certain. The length of the CDR3 is 13 residues. The germline V gene has CDR1 SGHTA and CDR2 FQGNSA. Trimming removed 3 bases from V and 5 bases from J, with 8 bases in between. CDR3 nucleotide sequence: TGTGCCAGCAGCTTGAACAGCGATCAGCCCCAGCATTTT. Its protein product is CASSLNSDQPQHF.

This clonotype was seen only a few times. The V gene is TRBV7-2, the J gene TRBJ2-2; 13 bases line up with TRBD2. CDR3 length: 19 residues. J lost 1 base, V lost 4 bases, and 9 bases had no gene match. Germline V lookup: CDR1 SGHTA, CDR2 FQGNSA. CDR3 protein: CASSYIGGLAGRNTGELFF. CDR3 sequence (DNA): TGTGCCAGCAGCTACATAGGGGGACTAGCGGGAAGGAACACCGGGGAGCTGTTTTTT.

Ten or more counts support this clonotype. This sequence joins TRBV6-1 and TRBJ1-2, with D perhaps TRBD1 (6 bases). V lost 6 bases, J lost 5 bases, and 22 bases lay in between. This CDR3 has 16 residues. Germline lookup yields CDR1 MNHNS and CDR2 SASEGT. CDR3 protein: CASSRRIGGASYGYTF. CDR3 nucleotide sequence: TGTGCCAGCAGCCGCCGCATCGGGGGCGCGTCGTATGGCTACACCTTC.

This chain links TRBV20-1 with TRBJ2-3; 7 nucleotides align to TRBD2. CDR3 length equals 14 residues. The ends lost 6 bases at V and 3 bases at J; junction bases unmatched: 9. CDR1 and CDR2 (germline): DFQATT, SNEGSKA (reference sequence). The CDR3 spells CSAPGGLGTDTQYF. The DNA for the CDR3 is TGCAGTGCCCCGGGGGGTCTAGGGACAGATACGCAGTATTTT.